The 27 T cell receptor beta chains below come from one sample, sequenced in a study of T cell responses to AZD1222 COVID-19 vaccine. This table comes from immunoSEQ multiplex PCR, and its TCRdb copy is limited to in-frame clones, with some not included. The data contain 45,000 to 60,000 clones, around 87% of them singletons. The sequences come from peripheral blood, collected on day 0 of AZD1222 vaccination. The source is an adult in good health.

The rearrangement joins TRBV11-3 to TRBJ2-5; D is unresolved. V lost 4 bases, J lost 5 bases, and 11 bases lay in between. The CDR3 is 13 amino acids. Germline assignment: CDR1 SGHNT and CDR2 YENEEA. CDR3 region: CASSSNTGETQYF. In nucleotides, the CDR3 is TGTGCCAGCAGCTCAAATACCGGGGAGACCCAGTACTTC.

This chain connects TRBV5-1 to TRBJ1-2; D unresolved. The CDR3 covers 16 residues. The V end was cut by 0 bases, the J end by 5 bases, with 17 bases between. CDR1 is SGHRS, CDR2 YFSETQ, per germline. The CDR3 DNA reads TGCGCCAGCAGCTTGGCCGCGAACCCGCCACCTTATGGCTACACCTTC. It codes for CASSLAANPPPYGYTF.

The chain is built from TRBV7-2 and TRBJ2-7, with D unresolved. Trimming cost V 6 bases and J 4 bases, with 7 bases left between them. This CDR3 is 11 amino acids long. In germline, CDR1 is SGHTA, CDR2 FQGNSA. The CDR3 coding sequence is TGTGCCAGCAGTTATACTTACGAGCAGTACTTC. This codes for CASSYTYEQYF.

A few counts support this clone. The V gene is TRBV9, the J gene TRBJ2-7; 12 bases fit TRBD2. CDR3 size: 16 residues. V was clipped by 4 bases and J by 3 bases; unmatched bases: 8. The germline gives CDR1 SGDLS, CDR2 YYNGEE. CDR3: CASSPLGTSGYYEQYF. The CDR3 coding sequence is TGTGCCAGCAGCCCCCTAGGGACTAGCGGGTACTACGAGCAGTACTTC.

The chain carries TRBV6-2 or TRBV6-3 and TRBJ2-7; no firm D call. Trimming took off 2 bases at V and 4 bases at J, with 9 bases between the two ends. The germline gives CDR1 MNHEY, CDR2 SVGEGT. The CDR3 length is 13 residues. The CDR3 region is CASSYNGPYEQYF. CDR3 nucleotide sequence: TGTGCCAGCAGTTACAATGGACCTTACGAGCAGTACTTC.

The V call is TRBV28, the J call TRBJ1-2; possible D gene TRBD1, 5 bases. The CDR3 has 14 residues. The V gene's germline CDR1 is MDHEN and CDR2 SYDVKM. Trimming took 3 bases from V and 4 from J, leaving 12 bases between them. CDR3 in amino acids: CASSFGAGVYGYTF. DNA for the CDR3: TGTGCCAGCAGTTTTGGGGCGGGAGTCTATGGCTACACCTTC.

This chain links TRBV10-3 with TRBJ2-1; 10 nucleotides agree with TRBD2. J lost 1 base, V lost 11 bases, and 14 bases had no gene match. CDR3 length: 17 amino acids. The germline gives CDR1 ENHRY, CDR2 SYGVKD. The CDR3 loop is CASHGTSATKSYNEQFF. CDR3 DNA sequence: TGTGCCTCCCATGGGACTAGCGCGACGAAATCCTACAATGAGCAGTTCTTC.

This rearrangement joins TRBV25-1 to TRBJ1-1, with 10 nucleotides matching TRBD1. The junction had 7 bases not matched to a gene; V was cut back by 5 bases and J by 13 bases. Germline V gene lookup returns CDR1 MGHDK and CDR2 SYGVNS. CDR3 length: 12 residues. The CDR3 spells CASSLGQGRVFF. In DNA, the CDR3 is TGTGCCAGCAGTTTGGGACAGGGGCGGGTTTTCTTT. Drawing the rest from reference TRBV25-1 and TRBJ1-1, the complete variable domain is EADIYQTPRYLVIGTGKKITLECSQTMGHDKMYWYQQDPGMELHLIHYSYGVNSTEKGDLSSESTVSRIRTEHFPLTLESARPSHTSQYLCASSLGQGRVFFGQGTRLTVV.

CDR3 sequence: CASSLQGYTEAFF. As DNA, the CDR3 is TGTGCCAGCAGCCTGCAGGGGTACACTGAAGCTTTCTTT. The V and J genes are TRBV12-3 or TRBV12-4 and TRBJ1-1, with D possibly TRBD1 on 6 matching bases. The CDR3 consists of 13 residues. Trimming shortened V by 6 bases and J by 3 bases, and 11 bases separated the two germline ends.

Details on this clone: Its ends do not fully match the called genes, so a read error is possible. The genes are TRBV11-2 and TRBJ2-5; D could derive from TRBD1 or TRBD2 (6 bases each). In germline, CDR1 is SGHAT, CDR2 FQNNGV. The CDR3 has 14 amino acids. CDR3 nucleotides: TGTGCCAGCAGTTTAGAGACAGGAGGGGAGACCCAGTACTTC. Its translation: CASSLETGGETQYF.

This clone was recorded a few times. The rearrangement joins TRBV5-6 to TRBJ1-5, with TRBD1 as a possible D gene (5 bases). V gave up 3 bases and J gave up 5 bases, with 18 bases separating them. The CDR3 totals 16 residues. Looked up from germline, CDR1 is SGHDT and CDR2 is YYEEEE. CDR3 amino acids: CASSSFRDFGDQPQHF. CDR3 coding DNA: TGTGCCAGCAGCTCATTTCGGGACTTCGGGGATCAGCCCCAGCATTTT.

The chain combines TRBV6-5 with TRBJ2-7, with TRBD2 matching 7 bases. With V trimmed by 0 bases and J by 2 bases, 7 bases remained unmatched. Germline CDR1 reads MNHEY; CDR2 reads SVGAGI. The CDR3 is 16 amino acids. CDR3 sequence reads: CASSYSSASGTYEQYF. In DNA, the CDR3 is TGTGCCAGCAGTTACTCGTCGGCTAGCGGAACCTACGAGCAGTACTTC.

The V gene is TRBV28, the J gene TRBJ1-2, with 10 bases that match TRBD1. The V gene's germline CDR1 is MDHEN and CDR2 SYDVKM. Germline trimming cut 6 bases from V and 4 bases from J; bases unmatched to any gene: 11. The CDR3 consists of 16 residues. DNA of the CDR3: TGTGCCAGCAGCGAGACAGGGGGCCGGTTATTCTATGGCTACACCTTC. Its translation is CASSETGGRLFYGYTF.

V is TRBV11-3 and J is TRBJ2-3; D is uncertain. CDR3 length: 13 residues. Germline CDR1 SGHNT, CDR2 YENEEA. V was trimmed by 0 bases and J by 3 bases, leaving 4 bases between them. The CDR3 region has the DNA TGTGCCAGCAGCTTAGATGAAACAGATACGCAGTATTTT. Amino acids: CASSLDETDTQYF.

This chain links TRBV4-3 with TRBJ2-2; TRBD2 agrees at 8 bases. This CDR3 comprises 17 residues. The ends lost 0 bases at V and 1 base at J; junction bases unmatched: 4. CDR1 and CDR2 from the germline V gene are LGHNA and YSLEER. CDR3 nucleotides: TGCGCCAGCAGCCAAGAATCTAGCGGGCAGAACACCGGGGAGCTGTTTTTT. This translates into CASSQESSGQNTGELFF.

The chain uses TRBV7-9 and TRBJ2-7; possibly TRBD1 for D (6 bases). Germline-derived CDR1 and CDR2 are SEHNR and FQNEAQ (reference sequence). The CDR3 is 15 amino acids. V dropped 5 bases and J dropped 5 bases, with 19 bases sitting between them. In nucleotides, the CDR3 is TGTGCCAGCAGCCGCAAGACAGGCGATGTCAACGAGCAGTACTTC. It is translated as CASSRKTGDVNEQYF.

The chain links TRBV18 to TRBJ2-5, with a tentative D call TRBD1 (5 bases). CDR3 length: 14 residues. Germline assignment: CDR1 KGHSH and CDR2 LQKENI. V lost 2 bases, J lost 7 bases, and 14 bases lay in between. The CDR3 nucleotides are TGTGCCAGCTCACCAACAGGTCGGGTGGTGACCCAGTACTTC. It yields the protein CASSPTGRVVTQYF.

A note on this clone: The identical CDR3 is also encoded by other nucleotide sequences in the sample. Here the CDR3 DNA reads TGTGCCAGCAGTCTCGGGCGAGGGTTAAGCTCCTACAATGAGCAGTTCTTC. Amino acid sequence: CASSLGRGLSSYNEQFF. The chain recombines TRBV7-2 with TRBJ2-1; possible D gene TRBD2, 5 bases. The germline gives CDR1 SGHTA, CDR2 FQGNSA. The CDR3 is 17 residues long. Trimming stripped 6 bases from V and 0 bases from J, with 18 bases between. The complete variable domain, with remaining parts taken from reference TRBV7-2 and TRBJ2-1, reads GAGVSQSPSNKVTEKGKDVELRCDPISGHTALYWYRQSLGQGLEFLIYFQGNSAPDKSGLPSDRFSAERTGGSVSTLTIQRTQQEDSAVYLCASSLGRGLSSYNEQFFGPGTRLTVL.

This CDR3 is CATSAGTVEKLFF. Written as DNA, the CDR3 is TGTGCCACCAGCGCCGGGACAGTAGAAAAACTGTTTTTT. The chain combines TRBV15 with TRBJ1-4; 7 bases line up with TRBD1. The V gene's germline CDR1 is LNHNV and CDR2 YYDKDF (reference sequence). The CDR3 has 13 residues. V was pared by 5 bases and J by 8 bases, with 5 bases of the junction left unmatched.

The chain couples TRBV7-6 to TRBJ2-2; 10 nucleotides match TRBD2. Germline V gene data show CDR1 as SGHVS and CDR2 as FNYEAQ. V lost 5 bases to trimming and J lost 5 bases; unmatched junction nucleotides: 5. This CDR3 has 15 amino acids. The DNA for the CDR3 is TGTGCCAGCAGCCCCTGGACTAGCGGAACCGGGGAGCTGTTTTTT. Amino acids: CASSPWTSGTGELFF.

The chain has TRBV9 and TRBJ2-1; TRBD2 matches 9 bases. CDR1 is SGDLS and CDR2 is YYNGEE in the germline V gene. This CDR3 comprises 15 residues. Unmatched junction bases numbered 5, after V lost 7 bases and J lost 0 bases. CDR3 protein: CASGGRAISYNEQFF. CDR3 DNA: TGTGCCAGCGGCGGGAGGGCCATCTCCTACAATGAGCAGTTCTTC. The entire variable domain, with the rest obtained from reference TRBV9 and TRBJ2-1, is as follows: DSGVTQTPKHLITATGQRVTLRCSPRSGDLSVYWYQQSLDQGLQFLIQYYNGEERAKGNILERFSAQQFPDLHSELNLSSLELGDSALYFCASGGRAISYNEQFFGPGTRLTVL.

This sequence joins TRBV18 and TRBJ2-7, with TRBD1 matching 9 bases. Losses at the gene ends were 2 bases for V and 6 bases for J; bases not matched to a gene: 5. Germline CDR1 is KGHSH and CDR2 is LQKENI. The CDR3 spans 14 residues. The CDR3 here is CASSPDRGGAEQYF. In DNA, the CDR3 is TGTGCCAGCTCACCAGACAGGGGGGGTGCCGAGCAGTACTTC. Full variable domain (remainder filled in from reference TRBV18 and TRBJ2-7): NAGVMQNPRHLVRRRGQEARLRCSPMKGHSHVYWYRQLPEEGLKFMVYLQKENIIDESGMPKERFSAEFPKEGPSILRIQQVVRGDSAAYFCASSPDRGGAEQYFGPGTRLTVT.

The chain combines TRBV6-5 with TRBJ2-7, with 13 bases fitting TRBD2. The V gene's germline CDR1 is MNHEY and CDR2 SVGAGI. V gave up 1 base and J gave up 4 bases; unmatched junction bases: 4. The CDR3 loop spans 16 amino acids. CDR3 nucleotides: TGTGCCAGCAGTTACTTACCGGGACTAGCGGGGTACGAGCAGTACTTC. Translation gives CASSYLPGLAGYEQYF.

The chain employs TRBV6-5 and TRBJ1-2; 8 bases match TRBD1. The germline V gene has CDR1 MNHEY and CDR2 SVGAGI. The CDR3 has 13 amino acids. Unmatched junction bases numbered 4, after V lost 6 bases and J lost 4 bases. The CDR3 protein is CASRGQDVYGYTF. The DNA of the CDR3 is TGTGCCAGCAGGGGACAGGACGTCTATGGCTACACCTTC.

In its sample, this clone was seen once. This chain's CDR3 is CAISESGRGQDGYTF. The CDR3, as DNA: TGTGCCATCAGTGAGTCGGGCAGGGGGCAGGATGGCTACACCTTC. The chain uses TRBV10-3 and TRBJ1-2; 8 nucleotides agree with TRBD1. CDR1 is ENHRY, CDR2 SYGVKD, per germline. The CDR3 spans 15 residues. V shed 0 bases and J 6 bases; nucleotides not matched to a gene: 6.

CDR3 coding DNA: TGTGCCAGCAGTGTAAAAAACACTGAAGCTTTCTTT. Residues: CASSVKNTEAFF. This chain joins TRBV25-1 and TRBJ1-1, with D unresolved. The CDR3 has 12 residues. Trimming shortened V by 4 bases and J by 2 bases, and 5 bases separated the two germline ends. Germline CDR1 is MGHDK and CDR2 is SYGVNS.

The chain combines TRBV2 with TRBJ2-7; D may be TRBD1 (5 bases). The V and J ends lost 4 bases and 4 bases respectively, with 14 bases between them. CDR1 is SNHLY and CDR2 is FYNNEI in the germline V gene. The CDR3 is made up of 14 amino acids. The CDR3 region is CASSVSPQGYEQYF. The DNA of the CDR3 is TGTGCCAGCAGTGTCTCCCCTCAGGGATACGAGCAGTACTTC.